A single count supports the clone carrying this TCR beta chain. Its antigen is undetermined. CDR1 MNHEY and CDR2 SVGAGI come from the germline V gene. The J segment lost 4 bases and the V segment lost 4 bases, leaving 7 bases of the junction unmatched. The CDR3 loop spans 15 amino acids. The entry originates in a study of T cell responses to AZD1222 COVID-19 vaccine. Findings and caveats of the study: Among vaccine-associated CD4 TCRs, coverage spanned spike, with dominance at 160-218 and 743-854. Spike-specific TCR breadth and depth grew following two AZD1222 doses. The donors showed a predominance of white British ancestry and of females, with possible underestimation of clonal diversity. Seropositive at baseline were only six AZD1222 recipients.

Only in-frame clones appear in the TCRdb table, and some are missing; sequencing was by immunoSEQ multiplex PCR. Here the sample spans about 110,000 clones, about 88% being singletons. The sample was peripheral blood, taken 28 days after the second AZD1222 dose. The TCR was taken from an adult who received the AZD1222 COVID-19 vaccine. This chain uses TRBV6-5 with TRBJ2-5; the match to TRBD2 covers 9 bases. The CDR3 sequence is CASSWGGGGGETQYF. The CDR3 nucleotides read TGTGCCAGCAGTTGGGGTGGCGGGGGGGGAGAGACCCAGTACTTC.